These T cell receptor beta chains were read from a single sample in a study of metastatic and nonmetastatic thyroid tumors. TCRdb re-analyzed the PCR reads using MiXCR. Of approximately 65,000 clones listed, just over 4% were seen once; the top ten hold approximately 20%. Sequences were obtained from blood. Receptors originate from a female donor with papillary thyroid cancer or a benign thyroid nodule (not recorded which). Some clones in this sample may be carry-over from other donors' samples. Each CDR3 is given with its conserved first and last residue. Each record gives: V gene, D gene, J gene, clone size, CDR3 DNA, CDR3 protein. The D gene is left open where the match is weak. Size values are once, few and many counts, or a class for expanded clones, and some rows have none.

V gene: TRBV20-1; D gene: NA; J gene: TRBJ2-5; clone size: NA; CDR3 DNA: TGCAGTGCTAGTCCGGGGCTGGGAGAGACCCAGTACTTC; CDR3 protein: CSASPGLGETQYF
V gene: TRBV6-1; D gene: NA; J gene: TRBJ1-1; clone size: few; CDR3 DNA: TGTGCCAGCAGTGAATGGGCGTACACTGAAGCTTTCTTT; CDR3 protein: CASSEWAYTEAFF
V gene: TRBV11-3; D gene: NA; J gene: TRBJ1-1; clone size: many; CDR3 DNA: TGTGCCAGCAGCTTAGGGGGGATGTCGACTGAAGCTTTCTTT; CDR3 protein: CASSLGGMSTEAFF
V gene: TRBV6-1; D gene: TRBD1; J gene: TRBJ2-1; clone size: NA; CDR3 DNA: TGTGCCAGCAGTGAAGGGGGACAGAACAATGAGCAGTTCTTC; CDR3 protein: CASSEGGQNNEQFF
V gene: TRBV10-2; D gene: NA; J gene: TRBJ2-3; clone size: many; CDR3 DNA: TGCGCCAGCAGTGAGGGGCGGCGAGATACGCAGTATTTT; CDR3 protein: CASSEGRRDTQYF
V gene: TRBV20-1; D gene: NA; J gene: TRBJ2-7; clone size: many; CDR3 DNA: TGCAGTGCCCCGGACGGATCCTACGAGCAGTACTTC; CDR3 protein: CSAPDGSYEQYF
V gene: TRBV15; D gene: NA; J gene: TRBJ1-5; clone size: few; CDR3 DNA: TGTGCCACCAGCACGCGGGACATACCGAATCAGCCCCAGCATTTT; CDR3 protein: CATSTRDIPNQPQHF
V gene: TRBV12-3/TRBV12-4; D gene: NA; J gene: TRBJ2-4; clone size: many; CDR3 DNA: TGTGCCAGCAGTCCTCTACCGGGACTAGCCAAAAACATTCAGTACTTC; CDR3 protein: CASSPLPGLAKNIQYF
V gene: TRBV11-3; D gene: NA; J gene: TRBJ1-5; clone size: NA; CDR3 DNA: TGTGCCAGCAGCTCGAGAGACAGTCTTTATAGCAATCAGCCCCAGCATTTT; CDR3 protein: CASSSRDSLYSNQPQHF
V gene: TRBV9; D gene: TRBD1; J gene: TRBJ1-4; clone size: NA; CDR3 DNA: TGTGCCAGGAGCATAGGGCAGGGGGGAGGTGAAAAACTGTTTTTT; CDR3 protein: CARSIGQGGGEKLFF
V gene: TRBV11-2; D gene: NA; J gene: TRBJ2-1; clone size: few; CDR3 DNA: TGTGCCAGCAGCCTGGACAGAGCCGACTACAATGAGCAGTTCTTC; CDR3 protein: CASSLDRADYNEQFF
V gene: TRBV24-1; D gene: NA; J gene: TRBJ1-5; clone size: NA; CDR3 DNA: TGTGCCACCAGCGACGGCGGGGGTCACAAAGGCAATCAGCCCCAGCATTTT; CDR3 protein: CATSDGGGHKGNQPQHF
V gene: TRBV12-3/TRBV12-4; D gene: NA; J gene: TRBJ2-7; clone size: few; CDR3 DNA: TGTTCCATCAGTTTAAGTAAGGGGCGCGGTTACGAGCAGTACTTC; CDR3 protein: CSISLSKGRGYEQYF
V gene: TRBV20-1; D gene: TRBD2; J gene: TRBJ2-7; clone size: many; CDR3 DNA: TGCAGTGCTAGGGAAATGACTAGCGGGAGCGGGTACGAGCAGTACTTC; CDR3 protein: CSAREMTSGSGYEQYF
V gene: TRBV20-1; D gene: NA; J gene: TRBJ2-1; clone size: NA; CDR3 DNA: TGCAGTGCTTGCGACGGGCCCGACCCGGCGAATGAGCAGTTCTTC; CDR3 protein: CSACDGPDPANEQFF
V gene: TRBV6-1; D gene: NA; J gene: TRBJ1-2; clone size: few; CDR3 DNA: TGTGCCAGCAGTCCCCAGGAGGACTATGGCTACACCTTC; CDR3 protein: CASSPQEDYGYTF
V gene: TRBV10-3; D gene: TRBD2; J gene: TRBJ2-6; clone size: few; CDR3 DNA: TGTGCCATCAGGGTCCCCCGGGGTAGCGGGATCTCTGGGGCCAACGTCCTGACTTTC; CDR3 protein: CAIRVPRGSGISGANVLTF
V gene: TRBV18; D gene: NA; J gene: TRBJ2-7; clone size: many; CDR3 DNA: TGTGCCAGCTCACCAGGTACACAAACCTACGAGCAGTACTTC; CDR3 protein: CASSPGTQTYEQYF
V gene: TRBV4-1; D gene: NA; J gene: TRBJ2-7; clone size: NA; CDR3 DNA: TGCGCCAGCAGCCGGTCGGAGGGTTTGTACGAGCAGTACTTC; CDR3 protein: CASSRSEGLYEQYF
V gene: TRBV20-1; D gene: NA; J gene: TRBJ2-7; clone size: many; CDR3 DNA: TGCAGTGCTAGAGCTTCAGGGGTAGGCTACGAGCAGTACTTC; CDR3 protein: CSARASGVGYEQYF
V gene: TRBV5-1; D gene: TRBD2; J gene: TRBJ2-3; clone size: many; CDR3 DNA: TGCGCCAGCAGCTTGGGCGGGAGAGGGGATACGCAGTATTTT; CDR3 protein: CASSLGGRGDTQYF
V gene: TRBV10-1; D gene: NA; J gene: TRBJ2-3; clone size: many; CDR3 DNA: TGCGCCAGCAGTGAGTCACAGCGGAAGAGGAGCACAGATACGCAGTATTTT; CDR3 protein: CASSESQRKRSTDTQYF
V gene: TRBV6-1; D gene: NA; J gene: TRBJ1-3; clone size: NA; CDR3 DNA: TGTGCCAGCAGAGTTTTGGTAAACACCATATGTTTT; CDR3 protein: CASRVLVNTICF
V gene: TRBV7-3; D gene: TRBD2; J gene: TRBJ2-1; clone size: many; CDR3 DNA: TGTGCCAGCAGCTCTAGCGGGGGGGCCTACAATGAGCAGTTCTTC; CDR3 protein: CASSSSGGAYNEQFF
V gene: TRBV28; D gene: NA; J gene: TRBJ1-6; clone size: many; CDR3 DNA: TGTGCCAGCAGTTTAACTAGGGCGAATAATTCACCCCTCCACTTT; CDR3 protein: CASSLTRANNSPLHF
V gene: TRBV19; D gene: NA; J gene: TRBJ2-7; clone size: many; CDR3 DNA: TGTGCCAGTAGTATAGTTTTGCCAGGGGCGGTTGACTACGAGCAGTACTTC; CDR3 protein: CASSIVLPGAVDYEQYF
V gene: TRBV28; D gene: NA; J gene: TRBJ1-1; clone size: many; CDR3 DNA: TGTGCCAGCAGTTTACGCAGAGAAGCTTTCTTT; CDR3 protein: CASSLRREAFF
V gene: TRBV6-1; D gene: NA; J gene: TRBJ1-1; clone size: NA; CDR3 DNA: TGTGCCAGCAGTGAAGTCGGAGAGAGCACTGAAGCTTTCTTT; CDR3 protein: CASSEVGESTEAFF
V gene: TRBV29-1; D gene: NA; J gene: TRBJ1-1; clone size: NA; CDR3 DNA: TGCAGCGTTGACTCCGAGGGACGGGCTTTCTTT; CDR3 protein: CSVDSEGRAFF
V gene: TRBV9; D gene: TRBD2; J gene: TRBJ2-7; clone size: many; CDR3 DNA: TGTGCCAGCAGCGTAGATAGCGGGAGTCCGTACGAGCAGTACTTC; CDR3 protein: CASSVDSGSPYEQYF
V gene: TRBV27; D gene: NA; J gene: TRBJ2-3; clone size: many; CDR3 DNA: TGTGCCAGCAGTTTAGGACGAACAGATACGCAGTATTTT; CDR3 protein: CASSLGRTDTQYF
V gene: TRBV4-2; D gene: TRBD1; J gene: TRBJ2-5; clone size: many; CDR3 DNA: TGTGCCAGCAGCCTAACAAACAGGGGAGAAGAGACCCAGTACTTC; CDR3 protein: CASSLTNRGEETQYF
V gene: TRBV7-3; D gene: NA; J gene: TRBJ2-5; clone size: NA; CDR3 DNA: TGTGCCAGCAGCTTAGGCACCAGGGGTGGAGAGACCCAGTACTTC; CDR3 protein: CASSLGTRGGETQYF
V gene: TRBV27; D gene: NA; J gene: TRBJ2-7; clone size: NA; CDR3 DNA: TGTGCCAGCAGAACTCGGGGAGGCCTGACAACCTACGAGCAGTACTTC; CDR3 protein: CASRTRGGLTTYEQYF
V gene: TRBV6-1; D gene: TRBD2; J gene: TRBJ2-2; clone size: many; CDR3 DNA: TGTGCCAGTAAGCGGGAGACCGGGGAGCTGTTTTTT; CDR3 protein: CASKRETGELFF
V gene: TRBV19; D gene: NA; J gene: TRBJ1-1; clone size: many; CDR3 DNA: TGTGCCAGTAGTATAGGTTTAGGGGCTGAAGCTTTCTTT; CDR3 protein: CASSIGLGAEAFF
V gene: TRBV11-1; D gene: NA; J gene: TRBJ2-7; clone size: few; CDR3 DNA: TGTGCCGGCAGCCTGAGAGGTTCCTACGAGCAGTACTTC; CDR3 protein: CAGSLRGSYEQYF
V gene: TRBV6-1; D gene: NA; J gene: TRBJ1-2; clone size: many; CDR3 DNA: TGTGCCAGCAGTGAGCGATCCGGGGCAGGGCATGGCTACACCTTC; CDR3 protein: CASSERSGAGHGYTF
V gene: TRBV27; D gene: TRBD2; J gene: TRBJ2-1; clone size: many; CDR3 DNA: TGTGCCAGCAGTCCCCTAGCGGGAGGAAGCAATGAGCAGTTCTTC; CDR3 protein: CASSPLAGGSNEQFF
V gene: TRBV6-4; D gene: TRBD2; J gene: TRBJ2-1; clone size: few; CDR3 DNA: TGTGCCAGCAGTGGGGGGACTAGCGGGAGCGATGAGCAGTTCTTC; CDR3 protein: CASSGGTSGSDEQFF
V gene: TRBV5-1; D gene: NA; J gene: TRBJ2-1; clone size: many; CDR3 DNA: TGCGCCAGCAGCTTGAGAGAAGTGTGGTACAATGAGCAGTTCTTC; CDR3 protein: CASSLREVWYNEQFF
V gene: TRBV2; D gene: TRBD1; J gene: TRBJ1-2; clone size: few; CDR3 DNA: TGTGCCAGCAGTGAAGGACAGGGTGGTATCCGCTATGGCTACACCTTC; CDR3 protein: CASSEGQGGIRYGYTF
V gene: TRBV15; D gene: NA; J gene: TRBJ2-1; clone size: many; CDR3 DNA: TGTGCCACCAGCGCCCGCTCTGGTGAGCAGTTCTTC; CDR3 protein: CATSARSGEQFF
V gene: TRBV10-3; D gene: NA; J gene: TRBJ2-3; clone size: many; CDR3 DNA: TGTGCCATCGCGCAGGGCTCAGATACGCAGTATTTT; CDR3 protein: CAIAQGSDTQYF
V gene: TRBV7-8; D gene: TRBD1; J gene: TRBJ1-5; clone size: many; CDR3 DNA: TGTGCCAGCAGCCCGACAGGGTTGGTTCAGCCCCAGCATTTT; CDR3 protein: CASSPTGLVQPQHF
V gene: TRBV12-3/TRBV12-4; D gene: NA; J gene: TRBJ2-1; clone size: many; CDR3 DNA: TGTGCCAGCAGGGGATTAGGCGTCGCAACAAGTGAGCAGTTCTTC; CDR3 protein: CASRGLGVATSEQFF
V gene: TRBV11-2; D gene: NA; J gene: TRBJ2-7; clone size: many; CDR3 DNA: TGTGCCAGCAGCTTGGACCGGGATGACTCCTACGAGCAGTACTTC; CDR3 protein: CASSLDRDDSYEQYF
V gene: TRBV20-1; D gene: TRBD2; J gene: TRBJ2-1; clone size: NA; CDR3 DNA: TGCAGTGCTAGAGATGCGCGGGGGGGTGAGCAGTTCTTC; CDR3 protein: CSARDARGGEQFF
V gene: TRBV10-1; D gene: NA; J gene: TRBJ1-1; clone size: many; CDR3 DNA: TGCGCCAGCAGTCAAACCGGGGGAAACACTGAAGCTTTCTTT; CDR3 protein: CASSQTGGNTEAFF
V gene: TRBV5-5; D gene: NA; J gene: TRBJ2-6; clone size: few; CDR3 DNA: TGTGCCAGCAGCAATACGGCCAGCTCTGGGGCCAACGTCCTGACTTTC; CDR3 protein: CASSNTASSGANVLTF
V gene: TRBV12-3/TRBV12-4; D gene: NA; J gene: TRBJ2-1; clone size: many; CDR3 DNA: TGTGCCAGCAGTTCTGACGGGTGGCCTGGGGAGCAGTTCTTC; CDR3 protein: CASSSDGWPGEQFF
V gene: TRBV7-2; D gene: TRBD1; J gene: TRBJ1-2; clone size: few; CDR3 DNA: TGTGCCAGCAGCTCAACCCCGGGACAGGGGACCTATGGCTACGCCTTC; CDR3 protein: CASSSTPGQGTYGYAF
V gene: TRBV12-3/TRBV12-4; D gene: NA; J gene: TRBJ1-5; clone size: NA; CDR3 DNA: TGTGCCAACAGATCCGAACAGGGTAGCAATCAGCCCCAGCATTTT; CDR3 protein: CANRSEQGSNQPQHF
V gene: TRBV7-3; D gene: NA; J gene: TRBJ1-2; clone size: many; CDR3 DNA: TGTGCCAGCAGCTCCGGGGCGCATAGCTATGGCTACACCTTC; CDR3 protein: CASSSGAHSYGYTF
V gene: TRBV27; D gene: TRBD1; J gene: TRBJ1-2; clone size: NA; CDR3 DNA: TGTGCCAGCAGTTGGTCACAGGGGTACTATGGCTACACCTTC; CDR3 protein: CASSWSQGYYGYTF
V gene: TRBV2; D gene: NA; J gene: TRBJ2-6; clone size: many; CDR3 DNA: TGTGCCAGCAGTGTGAGCTCTGGGGCCAACGTCCTGACTTTC; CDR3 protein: CASSVSSGANVLTF
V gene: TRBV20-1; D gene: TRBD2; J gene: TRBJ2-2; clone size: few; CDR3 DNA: TGCAGTGCTAGTCGAATGTATAGCGGGAGGGCTCGGACCTGTGAGCTGTTTTTT; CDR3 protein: CSASRMYSGRARTCELFF
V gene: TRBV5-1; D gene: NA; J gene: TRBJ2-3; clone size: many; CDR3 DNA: TGCGCCAGCAGCCCGGAAAGACCTAGCACAGATACGCAGTATTTT; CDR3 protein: CASSPERPSTDTQYF
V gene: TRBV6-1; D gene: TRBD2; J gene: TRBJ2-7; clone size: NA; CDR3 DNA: TGTGCCAGCAGACCCACTCCTAAGAGGACTAGCGTGATTTTTTCCCTAGGGCAGTACTTC; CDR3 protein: CASRPTPKRTSVIFSLGQYF
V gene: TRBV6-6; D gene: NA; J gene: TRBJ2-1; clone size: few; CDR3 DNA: TGTGCCAGCAGTTACGCCCCCGATAGGGATGAGCAGTTCTTC; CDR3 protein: CASSYAPDRDEQFF